This T cell receptor (beta chain) originates from a study of response to subunit inactivated influenza vaccine (dated by TCRdb to 2017 to 2018). Some background on the complete study: The study used deep quantitative T cell receptor repertoire profiling to track responses to a trivalent subunit inactivated influenza vaccine.

The paper's findings and limits, for the study overall: It was suggested by the authors that each seasonal influenza vaccination may recruit only a limited number of new T cells.

From the germline V gene (reference sequence), CDR1 is SEHNR and CDR2 is FQNEAQ. There are 16 amino acids in the CDR3, from cysteine to phenylalanine inclusive. The entry retains the CDR3 DNA only, 48 bases that are in frame from base 1. For this chain, trimming is 5 bases at the V end and 6 bases at the J end, and the number of junction bases without a gene match is 12. Worth noting for this clonotype: Its antigen is still unknown. Base quality data are lacking; no much larger clone is found one base away.

Receptor libraries were prepared by RT-PCR. The reads were generated on an Illumina HiSeq 2500. TCRdb trimmed the raw reads at Q25, called clones with MiXCR and kept productive beta chains. Each CDR3 protein gets just one entry, which takes the most common genes and DNA from the rows behind it. The sample profile shows 450,000 to 600,000 distinct CDR3 sequences; approximately 16% of them were found once. 2.5% to 3.5% of the sample belongs to the ten largest clones. The source of this sequence is a man aged 45-69 years who received an inactivated influenza vaccine. Donor details come from another sample of the same person, matched by shared clones. The V and J genes are TRBV7-9 and TRBJ1-1; 10 bases in between match TRBD1. The material sequenced was CD4+ T cells sorted from PBMCs, taken around 25 months after vaccination. The sequence in DNA is TGTGCCAGCAGCCATGCGGCAGGACAGGGGGGTGCTGAAGCTTTCTTT. Translated, it reads CASSHAAGQGGAEAFF.